This TCR beta chain was sequenced for a study of monozygotic twins with inflammatory bowel disease. The CDR3 length is 13 residues. In germline, CDR1 is KGHDR, CDR2 SFDVKD. Comments on this clonotype: The target antigen is unknown.

Total RNA amounting to approximately 3,300 ng went into each TCR library. Each UMI, carrying a 6-nucleotide sample barcode, came from template switching. TCRdb re-called the 5' RACE reads, yielding one record per CDR3 amino acid sequence without DNA. The table for this sample gives fewer than 550,000 distinct CDR3 sequences. General study results and limits: Lower TCRbeta diversity (inverse Simpson) was seen in IBD patients than in healthy co-twins. Healthy twins showed more clonotype sharing with others than IBD patients, especially patients with disease activity.

Material for sequencing was blood. The sequence came from a human donor with ulcerative colitis or Crohn's disease, or a healthy co-twin of an affected twin (not recorded which). The chain joins TRBV24-1 to TRBJ2-3; TCRdb lists TRBD2, though no DNA is available to test this call. CDR3 region: CATGNGPADTQYF.